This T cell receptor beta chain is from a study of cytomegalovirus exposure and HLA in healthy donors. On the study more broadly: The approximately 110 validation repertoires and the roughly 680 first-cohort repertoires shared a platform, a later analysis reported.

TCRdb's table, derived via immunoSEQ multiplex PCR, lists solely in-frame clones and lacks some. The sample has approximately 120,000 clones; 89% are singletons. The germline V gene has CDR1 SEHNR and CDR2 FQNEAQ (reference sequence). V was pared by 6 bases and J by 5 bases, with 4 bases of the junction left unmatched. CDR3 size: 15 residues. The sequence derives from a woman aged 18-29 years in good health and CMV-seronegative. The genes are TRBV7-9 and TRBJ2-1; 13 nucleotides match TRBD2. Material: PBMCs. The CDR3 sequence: CASRGGLAGNNEQFF. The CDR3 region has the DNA TGTGCCAGCAGGGGGGGACTAGCGGGAAACAATGAGCAGTTCTTC.